The TCR beta chain under discussion was sequenced for a study of shared clonotypes between healthy human individuals. The naive CD8 subset, CD45RO-negative cells positively selected for CCR7, excluded terminally differentiated effector memory CD45RA+ cells. Method: immunoSEQ multiplex PCR; TCRdb's copy keeps in-frame clones and lacks some. The sample holds approximately 810,000 clones, about 92% seen once. Between the trimmed V and J ends, which lost 4 bases and 6 bases, there was a span of 6 bases. The CDR3 extends over 12 amino acids. Germline V gene lookup returns CDR1 LNHDA and CDR2 SQIVND (reference sequence).

The TCR was taken from a young man in good health. The sample taken for sequencing was naive CD8+ T cells sorted from blood. The chain recombines TRBV19 with TRBJ1-4, with D hard to call. As DNA, the CDR3 is TGTGCCAGTAGTAGCGAGTATGAAAAACTGTTTTTT. Its translation is CASSSEYEKLFF.